This is a list of T cell receptor beta chains from one sample in a study of T cells in Graves' hyperthyroidism and ophthalmopathy. From the multiplex PCR reads, TCRdb called clonotypes with MiXCR, one entry per CDR3 protein. The table shows 400,000 to 500,000 distinct CDR3 sequences, with roughly 15% occurring only once. Sequencing used blood. These receptor sequences come from a woman under 30 with Graves' hyperthyroidism. Each CDR3 is given with its conserved first and last residue. Fields, in order: CDR3 protein, CDR3 DNA, V gene, J gene, clone size, D gene. A D gene is named only where the DNA matches it firmly. Not all rows give a size; the values are once, few, many and, for expanded clones, a class.

CDR3aa: CASSFPGLSSGNTIYF
CDR3nt: TGTGCCAGCAGTTTCCCGGGCCTAAGCTCTGGAAACACCATATATTTT
v_gene: TRBV28
j_gene: TRBJ1-3
abundance: few
d_gene: .

CDR3aa: CASSLEETSVGFF
CDR3nt: TGTGCCAGCAGCTTAGAGGAGACTAGCGTGGGGTTCTTC
v_gene: TRBV7-9
j_gene: TRBJ2-1
abundance: .
d_gene: TRBD2

CDR3aa: CASSFGLAGVGEQYF
CDR3nt: TGTGCCAGCAGTTTTGGACTAGCGGGAGTAGGCGAGCAGTACTTC
v_gene: TRBV12-3/TRBV12-4
j_gene: TRBJ2-7
abundance: many
d_gene: TRBD2

CDR3aa: CASKDTQNYGYTF
CDR3nt: TGTGCCAGCAAGGACACCCAGAACTATGGCTACACCTTC
v_gene: TRBV27
j_gene: TRBJ1-2
abundance: many
d_gene: .

CDR3aa: CASSPLQGTGELFF
CDR3nt: TGTGCCAGCTCACCACTCCAGGGCACCGGGGAGCTGTTTTTT
v_gene: TRBV18
j_gene: TRBJ2-2
abundance: many
d_gene: .

CDR3aa: CAWRGQNNQPQHF
CDR3nt: TGTGCCTGGAGGGGACAGAACAATCAGCCCCAGCATTTT
v_gene: TRBV30
j_gene: TRBJ1-5
abundance: many
d_gene: TRBD1

CDR3aa: CASSLSGGLNQPQHF
CDR3nt: TGTGCCAGCAGCCTAAGCGGGGGCCTCAATCAGCCCCAGCATTTT
v_gene: TRBV7-2
j_gene: TRBJ1-5
abundance: .
d_gene: .

CDR3aa: CASSPAGTGFSNQPQHF
CDR3nt: TGTGCCAGCTCACCCGCCGGGACAGGATTTAGCAATCAGCCCCAGCATTTT
v_gene: TRBV18
j_gene: TRBJ1-5
abundance: many
d_gene: TRBD1

CDR3aa: CAFIPTGIDEQYF
CDR3nt: TGTGCCTTTATCCCGACAGGGATCGACGAGCAGTACTTC
v_gene: TRBV30
j_gene: TRBJ2-7
abundance: few
d_gene: TRBD1

CDR3aa: CSANLGQGYGYTF
CDR3nt: TGCAGCGCGAACCTAGGACAGGGGTATGGCTACACCTTC
v_gene: TRBV29-1
j_gene: TRBJ1-2
abundance: .
d_gene: TRBD1

CDR3aa: CSVRGTGSGYTF
CDR3nt: TGCAGCGTCCGTGGGACAGGATCTGGCTACACCTTC
v_gene: TRBV29-1
j_gene: TRBJ1-2
abundance: .
d_gene: TRBD1

CDR3aa: CASSPTSGLSYEQYF
CDR3nt: TGTGCCAGCAGCCCTACTAGCGGCCTCTCCTACGAGCAGTACTTC
v_gene: TRBV9
j_gene: TRBJ2-7
abundance: many
d_gene: TRBD2

CDR3aa: CASSPILAGVDNEQFF
CDR3nt: TGCGCCAGCAGCCCAATACTAGCGGGAGTAGATAATGAGCAGTTCTTC
v_gene: TRBV4-1
j_gene: TRBJ2-1
abundance: few
d_gene: TRBD2

CDR3aa: CSARGWAGGPGEQFF
CDR3nt: TGCAGTGCTAGAGGGTGGGCAGGGGGCCCTGGTGAGCAGTTCTTC
v_gene: TRBV20-1
j_gene: TRBJ2-1
abundance: many
d_gene: TRBD1

CDR3aa: CASSLAGTGVNTEAFF
CDR3nt: TGCGCCAGCAGCTTGGCCGGGACAGGAGTAAACACTGAAGCTTTCTTT
v_gene: TRBV5-1
j_gene: TRBJ1-1
abundance: .
d_gene: TRBD1

CDR3aa: CASSDGQAGANVLTF
CDR3nt: TGTGCCAGTAGTGATGGACAGGCTGGGGCCAACGTCCTGACTTTC
v_gene: TRBV19
j_gene: TRBJ2-6
abundance: many
d_gene: TRBD1

CDR3aa: CASSREGLAYSNQPQHF
CDR3nt: TGTGCCAGCAGCCGCGAGGGCCTCGCCTATAGCAATCAGCCCCAGCATTTT
v_gene: TRBV5-6
j_gene: TRBJ1-5
abundance: many
d_gene: .

CDR3aa: CASSLSSGSTYEQYF
CDR3nt: TGTGCCAGCAGCCTCTCTAGCGGGAGTACCTACGAGCAGTACTTC
v_gene: TRBV5-4
j_gene: TRBJ2-7
abundance: few
d_gene: TRBD2

CDR3aa: CASSTSPGQTLQETQYF
CDR3nt: TGTGCCAGCAGTACATCGCCGGGACAGACCCTACAAGAGACCCAGTACTTC
v_gene: TRBV2
j_gene: TRBJ2-5
abundance: many
d_gene: TRBD1

CDR3aa: CASSLSALPGGEQFF
CDR3nt: TGTGCCAGCAGTTTATCAGCTCTACCGGGGGGTGAGCAGTTCTTC
v_gene: TRBV27
j_gene: TRBJ2-1
abundance: many
d_gene: TRBD2